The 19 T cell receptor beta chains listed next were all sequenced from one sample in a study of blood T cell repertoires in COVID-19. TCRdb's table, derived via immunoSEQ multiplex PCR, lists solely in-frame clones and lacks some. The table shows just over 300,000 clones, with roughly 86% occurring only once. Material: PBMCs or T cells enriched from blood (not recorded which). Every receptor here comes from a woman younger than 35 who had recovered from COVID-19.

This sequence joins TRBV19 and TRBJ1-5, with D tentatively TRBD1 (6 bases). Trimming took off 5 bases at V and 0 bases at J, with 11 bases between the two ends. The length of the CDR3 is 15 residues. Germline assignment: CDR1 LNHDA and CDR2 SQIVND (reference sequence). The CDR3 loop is CASSQPGDSNQPQHF. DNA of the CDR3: TGTGCCAGTAGTCAACCAGGGGATAGCAATCAGCCCCAGCATTTT.

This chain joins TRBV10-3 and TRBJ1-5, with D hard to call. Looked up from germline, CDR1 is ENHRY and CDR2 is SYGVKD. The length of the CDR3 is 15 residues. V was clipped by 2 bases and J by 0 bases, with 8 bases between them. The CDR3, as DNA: TGTGCCATCAGTGAGGGGCACGATAGCAATCAGCCCCAGCATTTT. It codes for CAISEGHDSNQPQHF.

The CDR3 protein is CASSRTTSGGADEQFF. Here the CDR3 DNA reads TGTGCCAGCAGCCGGACGACTAGCGGGGGGGCCGATGAGCAGTTCTTC. The J gene is TRBJ2-1, the V gene TRBV11-3; 14 bases are a match to TRBD2. This CDR3 is 16 amino acids long. Germline values: CDR1 SGHNT, CDR2 YENEEA. V gave up 5 bases and J gave up 8 bases; unmatched junction bases: 8.

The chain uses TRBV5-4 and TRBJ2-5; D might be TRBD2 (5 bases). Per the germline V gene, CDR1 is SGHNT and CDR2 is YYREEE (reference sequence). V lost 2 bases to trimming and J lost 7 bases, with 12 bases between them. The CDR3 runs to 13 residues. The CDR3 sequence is CASSLERSWTQYF. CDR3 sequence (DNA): TGTGCCAGCAGCTTAGAGCGGTCGTGGACCCAGTACTTC.

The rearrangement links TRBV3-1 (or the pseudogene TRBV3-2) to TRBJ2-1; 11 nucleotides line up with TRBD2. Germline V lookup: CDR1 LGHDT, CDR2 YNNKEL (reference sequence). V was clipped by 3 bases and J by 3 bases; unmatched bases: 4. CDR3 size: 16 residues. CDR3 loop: CASSQGLADYYNEQFF. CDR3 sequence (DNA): TGTGCCAGCAGCCAGGGACTAGCGGACTACTACAATGAGCAGTTCTTC.

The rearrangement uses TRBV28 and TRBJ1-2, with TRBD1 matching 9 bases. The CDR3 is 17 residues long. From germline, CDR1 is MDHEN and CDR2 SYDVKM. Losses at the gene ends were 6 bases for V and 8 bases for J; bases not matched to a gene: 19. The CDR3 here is CASSRTWGGQGGRGYTF. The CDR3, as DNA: TGTGCCAGCAGCCGAACTTGGGGGGGACAGGGAGGGCGAGGCTACACCTTC.

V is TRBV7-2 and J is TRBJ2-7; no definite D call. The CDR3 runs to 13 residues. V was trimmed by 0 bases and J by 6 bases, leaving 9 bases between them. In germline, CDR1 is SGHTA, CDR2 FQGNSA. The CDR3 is CASSLALPSEQYF. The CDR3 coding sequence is TGTGCCAGCAGCTTAGCGCTCCCGAGCGAGCAGTACTTC.

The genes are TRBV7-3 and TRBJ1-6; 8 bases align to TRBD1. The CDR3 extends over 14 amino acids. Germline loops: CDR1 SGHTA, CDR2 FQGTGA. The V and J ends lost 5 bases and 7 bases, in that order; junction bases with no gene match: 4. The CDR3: CASSMGQENSPLHF. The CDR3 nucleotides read TGTGCCAGCAGCATGGGACAGGAGAATTCACCCCTCCACTTT.

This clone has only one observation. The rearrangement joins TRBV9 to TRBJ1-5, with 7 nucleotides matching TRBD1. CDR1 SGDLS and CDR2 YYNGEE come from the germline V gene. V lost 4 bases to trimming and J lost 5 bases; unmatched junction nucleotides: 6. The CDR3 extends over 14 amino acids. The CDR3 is CASSPWDRDQPQHF. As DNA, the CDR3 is TGTGCCAGCAGCCCCTGGGACAGAGATCAGCCCCAGCATTTT.

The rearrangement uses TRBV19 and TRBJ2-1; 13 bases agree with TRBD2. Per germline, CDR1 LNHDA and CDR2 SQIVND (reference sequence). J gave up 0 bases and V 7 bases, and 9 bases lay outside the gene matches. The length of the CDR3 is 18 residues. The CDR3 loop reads CASTPTSGGLSSYNEQFF. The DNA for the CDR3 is TGTGCCAGTACCCCGACTAGCGGGGGGCTAAGCTCCTACAATGAGCAGTTCTTC.

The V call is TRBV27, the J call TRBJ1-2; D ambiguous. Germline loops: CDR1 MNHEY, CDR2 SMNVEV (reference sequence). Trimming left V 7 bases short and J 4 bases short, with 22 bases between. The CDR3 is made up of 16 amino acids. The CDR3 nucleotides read TGTGCCAGCAAAAGAGCGAGAGGGAGGACTAGCTATGGCTACACCTTC. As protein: CASKRARGRTSYGYTF.

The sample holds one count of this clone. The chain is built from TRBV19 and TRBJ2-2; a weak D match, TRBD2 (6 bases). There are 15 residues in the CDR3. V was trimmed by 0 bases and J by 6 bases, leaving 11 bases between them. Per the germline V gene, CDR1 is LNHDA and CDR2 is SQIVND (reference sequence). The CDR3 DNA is TGTGCCAGTAGTATAGACAGGGAGGAAGCCGGGGAGCTGTTTTTT. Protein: CASSIDREEAGELFF.

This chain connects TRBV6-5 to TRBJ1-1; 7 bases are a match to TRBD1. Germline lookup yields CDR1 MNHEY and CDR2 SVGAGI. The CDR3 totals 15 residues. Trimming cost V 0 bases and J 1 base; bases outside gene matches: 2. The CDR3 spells CASSYSRDRNTEAFF. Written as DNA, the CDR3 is TGTGCCAGCAGTTACTCGAGGGACAGGAACACTGAAGCTTTCTTT.

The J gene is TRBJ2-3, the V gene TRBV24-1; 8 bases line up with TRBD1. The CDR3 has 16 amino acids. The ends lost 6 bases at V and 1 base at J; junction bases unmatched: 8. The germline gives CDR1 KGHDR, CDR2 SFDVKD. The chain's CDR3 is CATSPTGTGGTDTQYF. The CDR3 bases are TGTGCCACCAGTCCCACCGGGACAGGAGGCACAGATACGCAGTATTTT.

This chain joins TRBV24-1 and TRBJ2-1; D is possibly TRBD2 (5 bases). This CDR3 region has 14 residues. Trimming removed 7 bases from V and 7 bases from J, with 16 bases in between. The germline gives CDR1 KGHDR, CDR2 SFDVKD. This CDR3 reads CATSTSGSKNEQFF. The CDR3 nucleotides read TGTGCCACCAGCACCTCGGGGTCCAAGAATGAGCAGTTCTTC.

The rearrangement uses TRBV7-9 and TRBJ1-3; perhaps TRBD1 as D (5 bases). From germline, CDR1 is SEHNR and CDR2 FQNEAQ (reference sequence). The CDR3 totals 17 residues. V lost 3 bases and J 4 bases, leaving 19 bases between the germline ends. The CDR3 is CASSLNLGPLGGNTIYF. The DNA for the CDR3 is TGTGCCAGCAGCTTGAATTTGGGGCCCCTCGGCGGAAACACCATATATTTT. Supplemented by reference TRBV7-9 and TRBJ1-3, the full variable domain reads DTGVSQNPRHKITKRGQNVTFRCDPISEHNRLYWYRQTLGQGPEFLTYFQNEAQLEKSRLLSDRFSAERPKGSFSTLEIQRTEQGDSAMYLCASSLNLGPLGGNTIYFGEGSWLTVV.

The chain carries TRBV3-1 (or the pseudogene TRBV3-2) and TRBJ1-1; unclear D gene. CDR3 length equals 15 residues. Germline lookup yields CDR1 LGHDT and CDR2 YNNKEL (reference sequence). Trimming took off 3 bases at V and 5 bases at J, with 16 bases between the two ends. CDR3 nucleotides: TGTGCCAGCAGCCATAATCAAAGGGAGGGAACTGAAGCTTTCTTT. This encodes CASSHNQREGTEAFF.

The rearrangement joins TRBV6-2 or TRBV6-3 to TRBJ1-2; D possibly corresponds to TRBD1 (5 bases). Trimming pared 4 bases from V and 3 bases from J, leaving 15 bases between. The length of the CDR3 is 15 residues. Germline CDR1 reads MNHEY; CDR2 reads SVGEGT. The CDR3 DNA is TGTGCCAGCAGTTTTCGGCGGGGCTGGGACTATGGCTACACCTTC. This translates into CASSFRRGWDYGYTF.

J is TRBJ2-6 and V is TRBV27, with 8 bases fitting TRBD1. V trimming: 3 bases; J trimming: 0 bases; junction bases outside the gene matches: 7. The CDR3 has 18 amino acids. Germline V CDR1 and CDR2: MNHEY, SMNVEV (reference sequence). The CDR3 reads CASSFRDRLHSGANVLTF. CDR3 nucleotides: TGTGCCAGCAGTTTTCGGGACAGGCTTCACTCTGGGGCCAACGTCCTGACTTTC.